This note documents a single T cell receptor (beta chain) sequence. Assay used: immunoSEQ multiplex PCR; TCRdb lists only in-frame clones, some missing. The sample carries 150,000 to 200,000 clones, about 93% recorded once. This record belongs to a study of control samples from healthy donors and cancer patients. The V and J ends lost 0 bases and 2 bases, in that order; junction bases with no gene match: 1. Germline V gene data show CDR1 as SGDLS and CDR2 as YYNGEE. CDR3 length equals 16 residues. Material: blood. The chain combines TRBV9 with TRBJ1-3; 11 nucleotides align to TRBD1. The clonotype originates from a woman in her sixties or seventies in good health. Here the CDR3 reads CASSVVGQGAGNTIYF. For the CDR3, the DNA is TGTGCCAGCAGCGTAGTGGGACAGGGGGCTGGAAACACCATATATTTT.